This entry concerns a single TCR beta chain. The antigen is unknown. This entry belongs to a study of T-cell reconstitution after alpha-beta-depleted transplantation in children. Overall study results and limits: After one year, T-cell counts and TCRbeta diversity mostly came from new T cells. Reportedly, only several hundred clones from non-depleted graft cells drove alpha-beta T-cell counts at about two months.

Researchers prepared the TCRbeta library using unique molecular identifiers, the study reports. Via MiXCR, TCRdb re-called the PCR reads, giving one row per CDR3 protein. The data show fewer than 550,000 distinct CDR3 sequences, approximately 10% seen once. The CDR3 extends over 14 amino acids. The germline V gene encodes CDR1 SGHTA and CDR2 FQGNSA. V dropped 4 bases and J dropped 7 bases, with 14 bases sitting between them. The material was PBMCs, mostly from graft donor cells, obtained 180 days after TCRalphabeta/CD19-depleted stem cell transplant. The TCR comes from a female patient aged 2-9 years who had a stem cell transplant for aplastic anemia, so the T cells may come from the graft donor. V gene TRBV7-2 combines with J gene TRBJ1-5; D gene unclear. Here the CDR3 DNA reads TGTGCCAGCAGCTCAGGACCCACCGGACAGCCCCAGCATTTT. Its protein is CASSSGPTGQPQHF. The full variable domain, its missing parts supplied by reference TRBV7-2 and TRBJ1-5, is GAGVSQSPSNKVTEKGKDVELRCDPISGHTALYWYRQSLGQGLEFLIYFQGNSAPDKSGLPSDRFSAERTGGSVSTLTIQRTQQEDSAVYLCASSSGPTGQPQHFGDGTRLSIL.